The source of this TCR beta chain is a study of T cells in Graves' hyperthyroidism and ophthalmopathy. Those patients with uncontrolled infection, other autoimmune disease, pregnancy or lactation were excluded. The V end lost 3 bases, the J end lost 8 bases, and 11 bases lay between the germline ends. This CDR3 contains 13 residues. Germline V gives CDR1 MRHNA, CDR2 SNTAGT. TCR beta CDR3 regions were amplified from RNA transcripts. The primer set for the first-round RT-PCR of the TCR CDR3 was HTBI. TCRdb reprocessed the multiplex PCR reads with MiXCR, giving one entry per CDR3 protein. The table includes 450,000 to 650,000 distinct CDR3 sequences, 12% to 15% detected once.

The TCR was taken from a woman aged 18-29 years with Graves' ophthalmopathy. The chain joins TRBV6-4 to TRBJ2-1, with D tentatively TRBD1 (5 bases). What was sequenced was blood. As DNA, the CDR3 is TGTGCCAGCAGTGAGAACAAGGGGCATGAGCAGTTCTTC. Its translation: CASSENKGHEQFF.